This T cell receptor beta chain was sequenced in a study of OX40 agonist ivuxolimab in advanced cancers. Sequencing used immunoSEQ multiplex PCR; TCRdb keeps in-frame clones, though not all of them. The repertoire holds roughly 80,000 clones, with approximately 94% as singletons. This CDR3 has 15 amino acids. Trimming pared 6 bases from V and 5 bases from J, leaving 19 bases between. The J gene is TRBJ2-5, the V gene TRBV23-1; tentatively, D is TRBD2 (7 bases). TRBV23-1 is recorded as an ORF, its role being uncertain. This specimen was CD4+ or CD8+ T cells sorted from blood, taken in a trial of the OX40 agonist ivuxolimab. This TCR came from an adult with an advanced solid tumor such as melanoma, head and neck, liver or kidney cancer. The CDR3 nucleotides are TGCGCCAGCAGCCCCAAGGGCGGGGGCGTGGAGACCCAGTACTTC. Amino acids: CASSPKGGGVETQYF.